This note documents a single TCR beta chain sequence. Its specificity is unknown. With 60 Vbeta and 13 Jbeta primers, the PCR was carried out. Sequencing was performed with immunoSEQ multiplex PCR; in TCRdb, only in-frame clones are kept and a portion is missing. The sample contains over 80,000 clones, 70% to 85% of which appear only once. The data derive from a study of cytomegalovirus exposure and HLA in healthy donors. General study findings and limits: A later analysis showed that HLA-associated TCR beta chains had undergone more clonal expansion than equally common others. Earlier analysis yielded a pattern in which most TCR beta V segments were productive about 90% or about 30% of the time.

Losses at the gene ends were 2 bases for V and 0 bases for J; bases not matched to a gene: 13. Germline CDR1 reads LGHNA; CDR2 reads YNFKEQ. CDR3 size: 20 residues. The TCR comes from a man aged 45-65 years in good health and CMV-seronegative. V usage is TRBV4-2 and J usage is TRBJ2-1, with TRBD2 matching over 10 bases. The sample was PBMCs. The CDR3 nucleotides are TGTGCCAGCAGCCAATTTACGCTAGCGGGAGACTTCAGCTCCTACAATGAGCAGTTCTTC. This translates into CASSQFTLAGDFSSYNEQFF.